The next 32 T cell receptor beta chains were all read from a single sample in a study of T cells expressing NK-cell markers. TCRdb reprocessed the 5' RACE reads and keeps a single row for each CDR3 protein, giving no DNA. The sample totals 300,000 to 500,000 distinct CDR3 sequences. Input material: blood T cells: a sorted CD56 or NKG2C T cell subset, CD4+ or CD8+ T cells, or bulk PBMC T cells (not recorded which). The origin of the receptors is a woman in her 50s in good health.

The chain employs TRBV6-5 and TRBJ2-7; the TRBD2 assignment by TCRdb is unverifiable without DNA. The CDR3 totals 14 residues. Germline V CDR1 and CDR2: MNHEY, SVGAGI. CDR3 amino acids: CASSIGPISYEQYF.

The chain links TRBV20-1 to TRBJ2-7; TCRdb's D call of TRBD2 is untestable without DNA. Germline V gives CDR1 DFQATT, CDR2 SNEGSKA (reference sequence). The CDR3 extends over 15 amino acids. The CDR3 reads CSASRLAGVPYEQYF.

The chain is built from TRBV20-1 and TRBJ2-3; lacking DNA, the TRBD2 call made by TCRdb goes unchecked. Germline V gene lookup returns CDR1 DFQATT and CDR2 SNEGSKA (reference sequence). The length of the CDR3 is 16 residues. CDR3 amino acids: CSARNPSGSRADTQYF.

The chain combines TRBV20-1 with TRBJ2-3. Germline CDR1 and CDR2: DFQATT and SNEGSKA (reference sequence). The CDR3 runs to 14 residues. The CDR3 spells CSAGSGTSTDTQYF.

This CDR3 is CASRKWPTYNEQFF. The chain couples TRBV6-2 or TRBV6-3 to TRBJ2-1. Germline loops: CDR1 MNHEY, CDR2 SVGEGT. The CDR3 is 14 residues long.

The rearrangement joins TRBV3-1 to TRBJ1-1; there is no DNA to check the TCRdb D call of TRBD1. Germline values: CDR1 LGHDT, CDR2 YNNKEL (reference sequence). CDR3 length equals 17 residues. The CDR3 region is CASSSGTHAGGHTEAFF. Full variable domain (remainder filled in from reference TRBV3-1 and TRBJ1-1): DTAVSQTPKYLVTQMGNDKSIKCEQNLGHDTMYWYKQDSKKFLKIMFSYNNKELIINETVPNRFSPKSPDKAHLNLHINSLELGDSAVYFCASSSGTHAGGHTEAFFGQGTRLTVV.

The CDR3 spells CASSYSRRRRDPYNEQFF. The V and J genes are TRBV6-5 and TRBJ2-1; TCRdb reports TRBD2, a call that lacks DNA to check it against. CDR3 length equals 18 residues. Germline V CDR1 and CDR2: MNHEY, SVGAGI.

The chain recombines TRBV5-1 with TRBJ2-5; without DNA, the TCRdb call of TRBD1 cannot be checked. This CDR3 has 11 residues. From germline, CDR1 is SGHRS and CDR2 YFSETQ. CDR3 sequence reads: CASSGTQTQYF.

The V and J genes are TRBV24-1 and TRBJ2-2; without DNA, the TCRdb call of TRBD2 cannot be checked. The CDR3 spans 14 residues. Germline V gene sequence: CDR1 KGHDR, CDR2 SFDVKD. The CDR3 sequence: CATSGEGLTGELFF.

This chain links TRBV12-3 or TRBV12-4 with TRBJ2-5; TCRdb returns TRBD1, unconfirmable since there is no DNA. CDR3 length equals 14 residues. The CDR3 protein is CASSLMTGKETQYF.

This chain links TRBV4-1 with TRBJ2-1; TCRdb selects TRBD2, and the lack of DNA leaves this call unchecked. The CDR3 contains 16 residues. Germline V gene lookup returns CDR1 MGHRA and CDR2 YSYEKL. The CDR3 region is CASSQDGSGRVNEQFF.

The chain has TRBV15 and TRBJ2-2; TCRdb lists TRBD1, though no DNA is available to test this call. The CDR3 spans 15 residues. CDR1 is LNHNV and CDR2 is YYDKDF in the germline V gene (reference sequence). CDR3 in amino acids: CATSSGQSNTGELFF.

V usage is TRBV6-1 and J usage is TRBJ1-5. Looked up from germline, CDR1 is MNHNS and CDR2 is SASEGT. This CDR3 contains 12 residues. The CDR3: CASSDLIQPQHF.

The chain carries TRBV11-2 and TRBJ2-1; TCRdb returns TRBD2, unconfirmable since there is no DNA. CDR3 length: 15 residues. Per germline, CDR1 SGHAT and CDR2 FQNNGV. The CDR3 here is CASSSIAGAYNEQFF.

The CDR3 loop reads CASSFFKSIQYF. The rearrangement joins TRBV12-3 or TRBV12-4 to TRBJ2-4. The length of the CDR3 is 12 residues.

The V gene is TRBV18, the J gene TRBJ2-3; TCRdb returns TRBD2, unconfirmable since there is no DNA. The CDR3 contains 17 residues. Germline lookup yields CDR1 KGHSH and CDR2 LQKENI. The CDR3 spells CASSPLPGLARTDTQYF.

V gene TRBV24-1 combines with J gene TRBJ2-3. Germline-derived CDR1 and CDR2 are KGHDR and SFDVKD. The CDR3 runs 14 residues. The chain's CDR3 is CATSDRFFTDTQYF.

V usage is TRBV7-9 and J usage is TRBJ2-1; TCRdb names TRBD2, which stays unverified in the absence of DNA. The CDR3 has 19 residues. Looked up from germline, CDR1 is SEHNR and CDR2 is FQNEAQ (reference sequence). The chain's CDR3 is CASRLPGLAGGPSYNEQFF.

V usage is TRBV20-1 and J usage is TRBJ2-1; TCRdb selects TRBD1, and the lack of DNA leaves this call unchecked. CDR1 DFQATT and CDR2 SNEGSKA come from the germline V gene (reference sequence). The CDR3 sequence is 14 residues long. This chain's CDR3 is CSAAGQGFRNEQFF.

The V gene is TRBV16, the J gene TRBJ1-5. The germline V gene has CDR1 KGHSY and CDR2 FQNENV. CDR3 size: 14 residues. The CDR3 loop is CASSQSRGSQPQHF.

The V and J genes are TRBV25-1 and TRBJ1-6; without DNA, the TCRdb call of TRBD1 cannot be checked. CDR3 size: 15 residues. CDR1 and CDR2 from the germline V gene are MGHDK and SYGVNS. The CDR3 is CASSAATGKNSPLHF.

This chain connects TRBV6-4 to TRBJ2-1; the D call from TCRdb, TRBD2, cannot be confirmed without DNA. Germline values: CDR1 MRHNA, CDR2 SNTAGT. CDR3 length: 15 amino acids. CDR3 amino acids: CASSHGLANSNEQFF.

The rearrangement links TRBV6-5 to TRBJ2-7; there is no DNA to check the TCRdb D call of TRBD2. CDR1 is MNHEY and CDR2 is SVGAGI in the germline V gene. This CDR3 spans 15 amino acids. The CDR3 sequence: CASSPLADLGGEQYF.

The chain is built from TRBV3-1 and TRBJ1-2; lacking DNA, the TRBD1 call made by TCRdb goes unchecked. From germline, CDR1 is LGHDT and CDR2 YNNKEL (reference sequence). This CDR3 spans 14 amino acids. The CDR3 sequence: CASSPYRGIYGYTF.

This chain joins TRBV5-1 and TRBJ1-1. Germline V gives CDR1 SGHRS, CDR2 YFSETQ. This CDR3 is 13 amino acids long. The CDR3 region is CASSELMNTEAFF. Drawing the rest from reference TRBV5-1 and TRBJ1-1, the complete variable domain is KAGVTQTPRYLIKTRGQQVTLSCSPISGHRSVSWYQQTPGQGLQFLFEYFSETQRNKGNFPGRFSGRQFSNSRSEMNVSTLELGDSALYLCASSELMNTEAFFGQGTRLTVV.

J is TRBJ2-2 and V is TRBV5-1; the TCRdb call, TRBD2, lacks DNA for checking. This CDR3 has 15 amino acids. Germline assignment: CDR1 SGHRS and CDR2 YFSETQ. The CDR3 reads CASSRLAGEAGELFF.

The chain couples TRBV12-3 or TRBV12-4 to TRBJ2-2; with no DNA, the TCRdb D assignment of TRBD1 cannot be verified. The CDR3 length is 15 residues. This CDR3 is CAIRLQGLNTGELFF.

This chain links TRBV13 with TRBJ2-7; TCRdb reports TRBD1, a call that lacks DNA to check it against. CDR1 and CDR2 (germline): PRHDT, FYEKMQ (reference sequence). The CDR3 totals 15 residues. The chain's CDR3 is CASSSFRDKTYEQYF.

The chain's CDR3 is CASRGGRGSYNEQFF. This rearrangement joins TRBV6-2 or TRBV6-3 to TRBJ2-1; checking the TCRdb D call of TRBD1 is not possible without DNA. CDR1 and CDR2 from the germline V gene are MNHEY and SVGEGT. The CDR3 is 15 residues long.

The gene calls are TRBV20-1 and TRBJ2-5; absent DNA, TCRdb's TRBD1 call cannot be checked. Germline V gives CDR1 DFQATT, CDR2 SNEGSKA (reference sequence). The CDR3 extends over 15 amino acids. The CDR3 is CSASLARTGAETQYF.

This chain joins TRBV19 and TRBJ1-6; with no DNA, the TCRdb D assignment of TRBD1 cannot be verified. Germline-derived CDR1 and CDR2 are LNHDA and SQIVND (reference sequence). The CDR3 extends over 14 amino acids. CDR3 sequence reads: CASSIVSGGSPLHF.

V is TRBV11-2 and J is TRBJ2-3. The CDR3 runs 16 residues. From germline, CDR1 is SGHAT and CDR2 FQNNGV. CDR3 protein: CASSLLSARFGRTQYF.